The 19 T cell receptor beta chains given below trace back to one sample, sequenced in a study of human T cells and chemical hapten exposure (dated by TCRdb to the early 2020s). The time point label, read with the paper, signifies: patch test 2, 6 weeks after DPC sensitization. Sample treatment or condition, as interpreted from the label and publication: therapeutic diphenylcyclopropenone sensitization with weekly scalp DPC. The library was generated by RACE. The reads were generated on a NextSeq 500. TCRdb redid the processing of the public reads, applying fastp at Q25 and MiXCR, and retained in-frame beta chains. Every entry covers one CDR3 protein and lists the most common genes and DNA from its rows. The sample table shows just over 40,000 distinct CDR3 sequences, and 3% to 4% are seen once. Of the sample, 6.7% is held by the ten largest clones. This specimen consisted of whole blood, obtained in connection with sensitization to the hapten diphenylcyclopropenone (DPC). Every receptor here comes from a man between 40 and 49 years old with alopecia areata. Some clones in this sample may be carry-over from other donors' samples.

In its sample, this clonotype was seen many times. This chain joins TRBV7-2 and TRBJ1-4, with 8 bases lining up with TRBD1. The J segment lost 10 bases and the V segment lost 1 base, leaving 8 bases of the junction unmatched. Germline lookup yields CDR1 SGHTA and CDR2 FQGNSA. The CDR3 length is 15 residues. The CDR3 bases are TGTGCCAGCAGCTTAGTGGGCCAGGGGGCAGGAAAACTGTTTTTT. This gives the protein CASSLVGQGAGKLFF.

This clonotype came up many times. The chain links TRBV7-9 to TRBJ2-3; D possibly matches TRBD1 or TRBD2 (5 bases each). Trimming removed 5 bases at V and 5 bases at J, with 8 bases between. The length of the CDR3 is 12 residues. CDR1 and CDR2 from the germline V gene are SEHNR and FQNEAQ (reference sequence). The CDR3 loop reads CASSPGQDTQYF. For the CDR3, the DNA is TGTGCCAGCAGCCCGGGGCAAGATACGCAGTATTTT.

This clonotype was detected ten times or more. This sequence joins TRBV10-3 and TRBJ2-5; 15 bases agree with TRBD2. This CDR3 spans 15 amino acids. Per the germline V gene, CDR1 is ENHRY and CDR2 is SYGVKD. With 6 bases clipped from V and 5 bases from J, the junction kept 4 bases outside the gene matches. The CDR3 loop reads CAISPGTSGGETQYF. CDR3 DNA: TGTGCCATCAGCCCCGGGACTAGCGGGGGGGAGACCCAGTACTTC.

This clonotype has a count of ten or more. The chain links TRBV4-3 to TRBJ2-1, with D maybe TRBD2 (7 bases). Germline lookup yields CDR1 LGHNA and CDR2 YSLEER. V was shortened by 4 bases and J by 6 bases, with 16 bases between the two germline ends. The length of the CDR3 is 15 residues. In DNA form, the CDR3 reads TGCGCCAGCAGCCCGTTTGGGGGAGGGGGCAATGAGCAGTTCTTC. Residues: CASSPFGGGGNEQFF.

This clonotype was observed many times. The V and J genes are TRBV6-2 or TRBV6-3 and TRBJ2-7; unclear D gene. Germline assignment: CDR1 MNHEY and CDR2 SVGEGT. There are 13 residues in the CDR3. Trimming took 5 bases from V and 0 from J, leaving 8 bases between them. The CDR3 here is CASSTGYSYEQYF. The CDR3, as DNA: TGTGCCAGCAGTACGGGTTACTCCTACGAGCAGTACTTC.

At least ten counts were recorded for this clonotype. This sequence joins TRBV5-1 and TRBJ2-2; a possible D gene is TRBD2 (5 bases). CDR1 and CDR2 (germline): SGHRS, YFSETQ. Trimming pared 1 base from V and 3 bases from J, leaving 7 bases between. CDR3 length: 14 amino acids. The CDR3 DNA is TGCGCCAGCAGCTTGACTAGTTACACCGGGGAGCTGTTTTTT. This codes for CASSLTSYTGELFF. Complete variable domain (other parts from reference TRBV5-1 and TRBJ2-2): KAGVTQTPRYLIKTRGQQVTLSCSPISGHRSVSWYQQTPGQGLQFLFEYFSETQRNKGNFPGRFSGRQFSNSRSEMNVSTLELGDSALYLCASSLTSYTGELFFGEGSRLTVL.

This clonotype was observed at least ten times. The genes are TRBV19 and TRBJ2-1; weak D call: TRBD1 (6 bases). CDR3 length equals 14 residues. Germline V gives CDR1 LNHDA, CDR2 SQIVND (reference sequence). Trimming stripped 3 bases from V and 6 bases from J, with 12 bases between. The CDR3 loop reads CASSIGQGPNEQFF. CDR3 in DNA: TGTGCCAGTAGTATTGGGCAGGGGCCCAATGAGCAGTTCTTC.

The gene calls are TRBV19 and TRBJ1-2; D unresolved. Deletions cut 3 bases from V and 4 bases from J, with 12 bases between. Germline CDR1 is LNHDA and CDR2 is SQIVND (reference sequence). This CDR3 spans 14 amino acids. In nucleotides, the CDR3 is TGTGCCAGTAGTATTGGAACTCCGGGCTATGGCTACACCTTC. Translation: CASSIGTPGYGYTF. Looking up the rest from reference TRBV19 and TRBJ1-2 gives the full variable domain: DGGITQSPKYLFRKEGQNVTLSCEQNLNHDAMYWYRQDPGQGLRLIYYSQIVNDFQKGDIAEGYSVSREKKESFPLTVTSAQKNPTAFYLCASSIGTPGYGYTFGSGTRLTVV.

This clonotype occurred many times. The V call is TRBV6-2 or TRBV6-3, the J call TRBJ1-5; D not resolved. CDR1 and CDR2 (germline): MNHEY, SVGEGT. Between the trimmed V and J ends, which lost 7 bases and 7 bases, there was a span of 17 bases. The CDR3 runs 14 residues. The CDR3 nucleotides are TGTGCCAGCACTTATACGGCCCGAGGACAGCCCCAGCATTTT. Translating gives CASTYTARGQPQHF.

This clonotype was detected ten times or more. This chain links TRBV20-1 with TRBJ2-5; 9 nucleotides align to TRBD1. V lost 5 bases to trimming and J lost 5 bases; unmatched junction nucleotides: 9. Germline CDR1 is DFQATT and CDR2 is SNEGSKA (reference sequence). The CDR3 extends over 14 amino acids. Here the CDR3 DNA reads TGCAGTGCTCCACGACAGGGGGTACGGGAGACCCAGTACTTC. Residues: CSAPRQGVRETQYF.

The sample holds many counts of this clonotype. The chain recombines TRBV7-3 with TRBJ2-3; D may be TRBD1 or TRBD2 (5 bases each). This CDR3 region has 13 residues. Germline V gives CDR1 SGHTA, CDR2 FQGTGA. V was cut by 5 bases and J by 11 bases, with 17 bases left in between. CDR3 residues: CASSPSPGPGQYF. The CDR3 DNA sequence: TGTGCCAGCAGCCCAAGTCCGGGGCCCGGGCAGTATTTT.

This clonotype has ten or more counts. The V call is TRBV7-2, the J call TRBJ2-1, with a weak D call TRBD1 (6 bases). The V and J ends lost 5 bases and 9 bases respectively, with 14 bases between them. CDR3 size: 13 residues. Per germline, CDR1 SGHTA and CDR2 FQGNSA. The CDR3 sequence is CASSAHQGTEQFF. The CDR3 region has the DNA TGTGCCAGCAGCGCCCACCAGGGGACTGAGCAGTTCTTC.

This clonotype has ten or more counts. V is TRBV29-1 and J is TRBJ2-2; 14 positions match TRBD2. Germline-derived CDR1 and CDR2 are SQVTM and ANQGSEA. V lost 7 bases and J lost 6; bases outside the gene matches: 7. CDR3 length: 15 residues. The CDR3 bases are TGCAGCGCTACGGGACTAGCGGGAGTCTCCGGGGAGCTGTTTTTT. Translated: CSATGLAGVSGELFF.

This clonotype was seen repeatedly, ten times or more. This chain joins TRBV7-3 and TRBJ2-1; D is possibly TRBD2 (6 bases). The germline V gene has CDR1 SGHTA and CDR2 FQGTGA. The CDR3 loop spans 16 amino acids. V gave up 5 bases and J gave up 2 bases, with 16 bases separating them. As DNA, the CDR3 is TGTGCCAGCAGCCCCATGGGGGGATCACCCTACAATGAGCAGTTCTTC. Translation gives CASSPMGGSPYNEQFF. The whole variable domain, remainder taken from reference TRBV7-3 and TRBJ2-1, is GAGVSQTPSNKVTEKGKYVELRCDPISGHTALYWYRQSLGQGPEFLIYFQGTGAADDSGLPNDRFFAVRPEGSVSTLKIQRTERGDSAVYLCASSPMGGSPYNEQFFGPGTRLTVL.

This clonotype has at least ten counts. This chain uses TRBV6-6 with TRBJ2-7; TRBD2 agrees at 13 bases. This CDR3 contains 20 residues. Germline values: CDR1 MNHNY, CDR2 SVGAGI (reference sequence). V dropped 0 bases and J dropped 2; count of bases not matched to a gene: 13. The DNA for the CDR3 is TGTGCCAGCAGTTACTCCGCCGGGACTAGCGGGATACGCGGTCCCTACGAGCAGTACTTC. Translation gives CASSYSAGTSGIRGPYEQYF.

This clonotype was counted many times. The chain uses TRBV7-8 and TRBJ2-6, with 9 nucleotides matching TRBD2. Germline V lookup: CDR1 SGHVS, CDR2 FQNEAQ. With V trimmed by 4 bases and J by 4 bases, 11 bases remained unmatched. This CDR3 contains 18 residues. CDR3 sequence: CASSSPEAGGLGANVLTF. The CDR3 coding sequence is TGTGCCAGCAGCTCTCCCGAAGCGGGAGGCTTAGGGGCCAACGTCCTGACTTTC.

This clonotype has a count of ten or more. CDR3 nucleotide sequence: TGTGCCAGCAGCCCGGACCCTCAGGGGGATACGCAGTATTTT. Residues: CASSPDPQGDTQYF. The chain employs TRBV5-6 and TRBJ2-3, with D perhaps matching TRBD1 (6 bases). With 4 bases removed from V and 6 bases from J, the gap between germline ends came to 15 bases. CDR3 length: 14 residues. Germline V lookup: CDR1 SGHDT, CDR2 YYEEEE.

In this sample, this clonotype turned up many times. The rearrangement uses TRBV5-5 and TRBJ1-3; D gene uncertain. The V and J ends lost 3 bases and 5 bases respectively, with 15 bases between them. Germline values: CDR1 SGHKS, CDR2 YYEKEE (reference sequence). The CDR3 sequence is 15 residues long. CDR3 in DNA: TGTGCCAGCAGCTCACGGACTGTTTCGCGAAACACCATATATTTT. Its protein product is CASSSRTVSRNTIYF.

This clonotype has ten or more counts. The chain links TRBV6-5 to TRBJ2-6; 7 nucleotides line up with TRBD1. The germline V gene has CDR1 MNHEY and CDR2 SVGAGI. Trimming cost V 6 bases and J 0 bases; bases outside gene matches: 11. This CDR3 is built from 18 residues. Written as DNA, the CDR3 is TGTGCCAGCAGAAAGACAGGGTCGATTAGCTCTGGGGCCAACGTCCTGACTTTC. Its protein is CASRKTGSISSGANVLTF.